Only a few counts were recorded for the clone carrying this T cell receptor beta chain. The antigen is undetermined. The data belong to a study of identical twins. V was trimmed by 4 bases and J by 1 base, leaving 10 bases between them. CDR1 and CDR2 from the germline V gene are MNHEY and SMNVEV (reference sequence). There are 14 residues in the CDR3. Study findings and constraints: Beta out-of-frame twin sharing showed a weaker excess. Monozygotic twin pairs showed more out-of-frame TCR alpha sharing than models estimated.

TCRdb analysed the 5' RACE reads with MiXCR anew, one entry per CDR3 protein. Here the sample spans over 200,000 distinct CDR3 sequences, 6% to 7% being singletons. These sequences were also reported in another study, on T cells expressing NK-cell markers. According to that study: According to the study, TCR beta repertoires originated from sorted CD3+CD56+NKG2C+, CD3+CD56+NKG2C- and CD3+CD56-NKG2C+ T cells. Sorting was limited to alpha-beta TCR-expressing T cells with an anti-gamma-delta TCR antibody in several experiments.

Sequenced: CD8+ T cells sorted from blood. The genes are TRBV27 and TRBJ1-1; D unresolved. The TCR sequence derives from a woman between 18 and 29 years old in good health. The CDR3 protein is CASSSLPGNTEAFF. CDR3 in DNA: TGTGCCAGCAGTTCCCTACCGGGGAACACTGAAGCTTTCTTT.